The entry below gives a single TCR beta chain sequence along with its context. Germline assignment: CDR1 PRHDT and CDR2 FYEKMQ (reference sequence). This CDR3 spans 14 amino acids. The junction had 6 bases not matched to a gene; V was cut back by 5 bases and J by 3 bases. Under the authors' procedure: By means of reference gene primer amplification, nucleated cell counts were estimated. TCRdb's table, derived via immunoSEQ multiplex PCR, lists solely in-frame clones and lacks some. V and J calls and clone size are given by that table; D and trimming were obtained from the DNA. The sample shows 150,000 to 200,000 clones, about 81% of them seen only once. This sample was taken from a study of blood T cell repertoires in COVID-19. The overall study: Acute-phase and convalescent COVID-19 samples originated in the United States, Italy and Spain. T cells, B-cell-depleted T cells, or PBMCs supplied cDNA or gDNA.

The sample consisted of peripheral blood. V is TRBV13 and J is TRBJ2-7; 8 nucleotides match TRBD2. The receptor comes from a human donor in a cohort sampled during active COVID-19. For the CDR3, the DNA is TGTGCCAGCAGCCGAACGGCGGGAGGCTACGAGCAGTACTTC. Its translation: CASSRTAGGYEQYF.